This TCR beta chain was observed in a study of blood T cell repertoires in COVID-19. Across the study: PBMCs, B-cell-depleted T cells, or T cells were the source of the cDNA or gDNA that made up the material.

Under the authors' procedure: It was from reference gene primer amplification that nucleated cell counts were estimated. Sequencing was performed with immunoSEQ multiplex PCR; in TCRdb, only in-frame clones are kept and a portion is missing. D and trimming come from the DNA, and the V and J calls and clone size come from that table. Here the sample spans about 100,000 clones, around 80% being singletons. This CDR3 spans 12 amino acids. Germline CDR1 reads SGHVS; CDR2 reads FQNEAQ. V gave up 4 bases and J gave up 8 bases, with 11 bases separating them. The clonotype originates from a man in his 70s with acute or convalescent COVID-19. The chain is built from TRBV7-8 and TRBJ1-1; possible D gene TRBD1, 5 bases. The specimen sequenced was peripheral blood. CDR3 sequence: CASSSRRGEAFF. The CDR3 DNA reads TGTGCCAGCAGCTCCAGACGGGGGGAAGCTTTCTTT.